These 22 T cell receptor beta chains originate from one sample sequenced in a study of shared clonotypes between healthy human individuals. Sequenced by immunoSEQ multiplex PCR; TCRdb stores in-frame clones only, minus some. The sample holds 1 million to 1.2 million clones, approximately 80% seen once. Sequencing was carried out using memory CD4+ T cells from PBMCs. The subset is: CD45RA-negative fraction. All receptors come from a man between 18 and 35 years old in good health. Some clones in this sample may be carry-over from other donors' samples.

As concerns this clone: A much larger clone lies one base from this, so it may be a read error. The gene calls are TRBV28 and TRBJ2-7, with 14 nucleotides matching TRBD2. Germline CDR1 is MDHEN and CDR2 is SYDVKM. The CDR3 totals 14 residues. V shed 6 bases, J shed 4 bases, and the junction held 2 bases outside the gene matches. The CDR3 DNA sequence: TGTGCCAGCAGCCGACTAGCGGGAGGGTACGAGCAGTACTTC. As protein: CASSRLAGGYEQYF.

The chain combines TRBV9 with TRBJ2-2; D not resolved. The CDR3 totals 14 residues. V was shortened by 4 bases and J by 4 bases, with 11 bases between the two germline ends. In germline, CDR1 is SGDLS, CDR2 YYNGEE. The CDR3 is CASSSPIPTGELFF. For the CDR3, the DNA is TGTGCCAGCAGCTCCCCGATTCCCACCGGGGAGCTGTTTTTT.

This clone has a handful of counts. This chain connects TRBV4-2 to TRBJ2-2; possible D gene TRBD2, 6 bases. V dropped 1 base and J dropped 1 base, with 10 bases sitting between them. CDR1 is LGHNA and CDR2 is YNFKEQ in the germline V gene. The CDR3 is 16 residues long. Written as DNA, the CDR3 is TGTGCCAGCAGCCAAGCTTGGCGGGAGAACACCGGGGAGCTGTTTTTT. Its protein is CASSQAWRENTGELFF.

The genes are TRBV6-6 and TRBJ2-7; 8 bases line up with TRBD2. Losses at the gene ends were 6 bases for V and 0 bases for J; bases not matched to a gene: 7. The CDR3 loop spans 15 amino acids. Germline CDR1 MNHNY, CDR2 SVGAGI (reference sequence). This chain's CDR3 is CASRESGRVSYEQYF. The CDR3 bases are TGTGCCAGCAGAGAAAGCGGGAGAGTCTCCTACGAGCAGTACTTC.

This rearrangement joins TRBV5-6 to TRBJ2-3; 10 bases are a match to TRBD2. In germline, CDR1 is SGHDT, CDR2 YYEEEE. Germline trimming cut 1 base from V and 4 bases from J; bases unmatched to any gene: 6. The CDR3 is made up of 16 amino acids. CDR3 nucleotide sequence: TGTGCCAGCAGCTTGCGGCTAGCGGGAGTTGCAGATACGCAGTATTTT. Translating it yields CASSLRLAGVADTQYF.

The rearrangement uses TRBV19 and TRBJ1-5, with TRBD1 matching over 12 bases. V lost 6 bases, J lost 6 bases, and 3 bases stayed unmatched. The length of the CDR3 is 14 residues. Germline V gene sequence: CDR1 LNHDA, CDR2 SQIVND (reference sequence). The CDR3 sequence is CASSRDRGRQPQHF. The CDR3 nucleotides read TGTGCCAGTAGCCGGGACAGGGGGCGTCAGCCCCAGCATTTT.

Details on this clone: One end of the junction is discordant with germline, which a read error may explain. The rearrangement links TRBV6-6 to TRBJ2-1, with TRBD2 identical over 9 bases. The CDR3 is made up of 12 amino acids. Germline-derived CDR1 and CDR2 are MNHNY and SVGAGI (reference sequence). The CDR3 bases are TGTGCCAGCAGCTCTCCGGGACTAGCCCCCGTCTTC. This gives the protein CASSSPGLAPVF.

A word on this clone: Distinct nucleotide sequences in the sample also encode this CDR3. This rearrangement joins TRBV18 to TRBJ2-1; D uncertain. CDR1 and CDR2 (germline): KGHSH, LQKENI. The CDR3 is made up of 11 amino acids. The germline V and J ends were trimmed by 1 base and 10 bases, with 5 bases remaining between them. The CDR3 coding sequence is TGTGCCAGCTCACCACTAGGGGAGCAGTTCTTC. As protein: CASSPLGEQFF.

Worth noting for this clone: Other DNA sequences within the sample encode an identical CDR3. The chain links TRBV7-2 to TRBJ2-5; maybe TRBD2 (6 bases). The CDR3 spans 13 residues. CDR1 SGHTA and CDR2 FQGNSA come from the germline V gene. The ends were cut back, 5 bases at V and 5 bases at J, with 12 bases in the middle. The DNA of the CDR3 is TGTGCCAGCAGCCCGGGAGTAGGGGAGACCCAGTACTTC. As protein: CASSPGVGETQYF. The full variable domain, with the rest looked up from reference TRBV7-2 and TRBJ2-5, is GAGVSQSPSNKVTEKGKDVELRCDPISGHTALYWYRQSLGQGLEFLIYFQGNSAPDKSGLPSDRFSAERTGGSVSTLTIQRTQQEDSAVYLCASSPGVGETQYFGPGTRLLVL.

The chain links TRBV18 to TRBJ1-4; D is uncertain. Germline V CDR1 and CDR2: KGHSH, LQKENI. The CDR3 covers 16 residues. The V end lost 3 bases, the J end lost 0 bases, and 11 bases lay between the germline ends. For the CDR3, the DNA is TGTGCCAGCTCACCGTGGAGGAGGACAACTAATGAAAAACTGTTTTTT. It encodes CASSPWRRTTNEKLFF.

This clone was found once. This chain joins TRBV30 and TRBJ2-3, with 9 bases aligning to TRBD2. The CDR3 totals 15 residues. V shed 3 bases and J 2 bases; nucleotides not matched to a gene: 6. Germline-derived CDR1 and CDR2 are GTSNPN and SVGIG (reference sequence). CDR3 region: CAWRRLAGPTDTQYF. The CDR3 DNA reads TGTGCCTGGAGACGGCTAGCGGGACCCACAGATACGCAGTATTTT.

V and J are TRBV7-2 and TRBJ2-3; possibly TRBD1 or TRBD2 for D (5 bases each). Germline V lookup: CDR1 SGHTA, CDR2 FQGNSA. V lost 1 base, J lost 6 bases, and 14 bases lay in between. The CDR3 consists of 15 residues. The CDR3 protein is CASSLDGKGWDTQYF. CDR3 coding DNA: TGTGCCAGCAGCTTAGACGGGAAGGGGTGGGATACGCAGTATTTT.

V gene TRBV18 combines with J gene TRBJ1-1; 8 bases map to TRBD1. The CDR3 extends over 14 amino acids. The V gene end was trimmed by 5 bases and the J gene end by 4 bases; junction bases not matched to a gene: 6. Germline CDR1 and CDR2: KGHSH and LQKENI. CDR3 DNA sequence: TGTGCCAGCTCAGGGGGACAGGCCGCCACTGAAGCTTTCTTT. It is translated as CASSGGQAATEAFF.

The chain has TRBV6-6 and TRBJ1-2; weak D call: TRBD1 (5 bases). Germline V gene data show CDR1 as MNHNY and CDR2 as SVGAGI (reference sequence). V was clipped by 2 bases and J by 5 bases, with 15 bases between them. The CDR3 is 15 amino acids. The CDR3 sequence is CASSYATGAGYGYTF. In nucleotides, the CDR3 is TGTGCCAGCAGTTACGCCACCGGGGCTGGGTATGGCTACACCTTC.

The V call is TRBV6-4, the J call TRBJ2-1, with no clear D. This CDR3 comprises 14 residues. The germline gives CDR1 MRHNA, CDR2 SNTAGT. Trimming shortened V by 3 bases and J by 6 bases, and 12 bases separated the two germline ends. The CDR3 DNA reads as TGTGCCAGCAGTGAAAATGAGAGCCCCAATGAGCAGTTCTTC. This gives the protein CASSENESPNEQFF.

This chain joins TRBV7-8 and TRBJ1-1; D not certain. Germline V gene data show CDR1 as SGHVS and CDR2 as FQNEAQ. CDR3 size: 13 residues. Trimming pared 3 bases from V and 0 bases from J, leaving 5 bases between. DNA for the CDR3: TGTGCCAGCAGCTTTCAGATGAACACTGAAGCTTTCTTT. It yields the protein CASSFQMNTEAFF.

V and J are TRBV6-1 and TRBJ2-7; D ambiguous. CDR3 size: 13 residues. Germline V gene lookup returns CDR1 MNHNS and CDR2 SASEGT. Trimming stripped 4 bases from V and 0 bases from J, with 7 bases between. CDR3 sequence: CASSVGVSYEQYF. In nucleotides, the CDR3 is TGTGCCAGCAGTGTCGGAGTCTCCTACGAGCAGTACTTC.

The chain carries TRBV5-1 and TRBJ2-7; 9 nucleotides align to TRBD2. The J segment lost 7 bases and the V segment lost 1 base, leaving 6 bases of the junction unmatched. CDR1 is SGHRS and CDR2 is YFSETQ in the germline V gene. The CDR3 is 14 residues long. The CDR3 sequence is CASSLLLAGPEQYF. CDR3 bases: TGCGCCAGCAGCTTGCTACTAGCGGGTCCTGAGCAGTACTTC.

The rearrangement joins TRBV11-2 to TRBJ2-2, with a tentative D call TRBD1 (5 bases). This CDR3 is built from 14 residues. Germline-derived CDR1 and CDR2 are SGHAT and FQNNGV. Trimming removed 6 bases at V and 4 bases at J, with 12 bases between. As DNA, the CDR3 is TGTGCCAGCAGGGTTCAGGGCGGCACCGGGGAGCTGTTTTTT. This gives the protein CASRVQGGTGELFF.

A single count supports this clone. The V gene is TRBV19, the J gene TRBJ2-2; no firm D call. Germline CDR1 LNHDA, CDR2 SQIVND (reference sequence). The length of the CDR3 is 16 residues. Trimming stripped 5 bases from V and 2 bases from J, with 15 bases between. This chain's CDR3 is CASSFGSDTNTGELFF. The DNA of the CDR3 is TGTGCCAGTAGTTTTGGGTCAGATACTAACACCGGGGAGCTGTTTTTT. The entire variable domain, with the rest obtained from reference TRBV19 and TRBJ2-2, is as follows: DGGITQSPKYLFRKEGQNVTLSCEQNLNHDAMYWYRQDPGQGLRLIYYSQIVNDFQKGDIAEGYSVSREKKESFPLTVTSAQKNPTAFYLCASSFGSDTNTGELFFGEGSRLTVL.

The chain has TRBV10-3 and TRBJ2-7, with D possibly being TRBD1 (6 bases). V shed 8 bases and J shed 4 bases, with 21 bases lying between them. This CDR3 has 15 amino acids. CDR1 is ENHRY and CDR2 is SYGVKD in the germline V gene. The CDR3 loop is CAISSASRGSYEQYF. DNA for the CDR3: TGTGCCATCTCCTCTGCCAGCAGGGGCTCATACGAGCAGTACTTC.

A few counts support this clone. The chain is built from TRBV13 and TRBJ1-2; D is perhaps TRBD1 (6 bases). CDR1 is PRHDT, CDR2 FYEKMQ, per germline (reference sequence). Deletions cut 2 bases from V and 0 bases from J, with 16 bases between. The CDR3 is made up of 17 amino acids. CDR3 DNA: TGTGCCAGCAGCTTATCTGGGACAACGAGTACTAACTATGGCTACACCTTC. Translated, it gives CASSLSGTTSTNYGYTF.